Detailed here is one T cell receptor beta chain. No antigen is known for it. TCRdb keeps only in-frame clones here, not all; method: immunoSEQ multiplex PCR. The profile covers 72,000 or so clones, with around 90% appearing a single time and 24% taken by the ten largest. Germline V lookup: CDR1 SGHNT, CDR2 YYREEE (reference sequence). The CDR3 is 16 residues long. V was pared by 2 bases and J by 9 bases, with 21 bases between. This record belongs to a study of T cell responses to AZD1222 COVID-19 vaccine. Background on the study: Researchers grouped second doses given at about 4 or about 12 weeks into one pool. General observations from the study: Increased Spike-specific TCR breadth and depth were observed after two AZD1222 doses. Donors skewed white British and female; clonal diversity was possibly underestimated.

The receptor's source is an adult in good health. Sequenced material: peripheral blood, taken on day 0 of AZD1222 vaccination. V and J are TRBV5-4 and TRBJ2-1; D unclear. For the CDR3, the DNA is TGTGCCAGCAGCTTCGATCTCTTACCCGAAGGAAGTGAGCAGTTCTTC. Translating gives CASSFDLLPEGSEQFF.